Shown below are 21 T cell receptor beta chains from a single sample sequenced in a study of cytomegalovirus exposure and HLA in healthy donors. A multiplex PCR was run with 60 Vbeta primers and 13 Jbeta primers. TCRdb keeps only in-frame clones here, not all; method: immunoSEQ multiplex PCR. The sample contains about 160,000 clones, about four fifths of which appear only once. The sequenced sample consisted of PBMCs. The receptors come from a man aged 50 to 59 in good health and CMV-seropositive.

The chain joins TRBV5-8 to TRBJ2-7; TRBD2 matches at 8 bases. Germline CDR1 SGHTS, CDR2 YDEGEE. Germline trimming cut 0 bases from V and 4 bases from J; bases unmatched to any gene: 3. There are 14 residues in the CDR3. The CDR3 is CASSLGAGEYEQYF. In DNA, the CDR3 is TGTGCCAGCAGCTTGGGAGCGGGAGAATACGAGCAGTACTTC.

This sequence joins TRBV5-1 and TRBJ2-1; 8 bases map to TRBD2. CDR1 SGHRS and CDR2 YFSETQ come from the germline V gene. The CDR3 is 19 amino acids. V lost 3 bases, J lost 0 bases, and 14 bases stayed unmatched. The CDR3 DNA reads TGCGCCAGCAGCTGGGGGCCTAGCGGGCGACAGAGCTCCTACAATGAGCAGTTCTTC. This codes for CASSWGPSGRQSSYNEQFF. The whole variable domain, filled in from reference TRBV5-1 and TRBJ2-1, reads KAGVTQTPRYLIKTRGQQVTLSCSPISGHRSVSWYQQTPGQGLQFLFEYFSETQRNKGNFPGRFSGRQFSNSRSEMNVSTLELGDSALYLCASSWGPSGRQSSYNEQFFGPGTRLTVL.

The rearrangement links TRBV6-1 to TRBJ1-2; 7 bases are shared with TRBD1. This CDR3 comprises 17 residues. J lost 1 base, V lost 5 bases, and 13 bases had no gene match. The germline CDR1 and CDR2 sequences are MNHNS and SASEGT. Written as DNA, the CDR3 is TGTGCCAGCAGTCAAGATTACCGGGACAGCGGTAACTATGGCTACACCTTC. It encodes CASSQDYRDSGNYGYTF.

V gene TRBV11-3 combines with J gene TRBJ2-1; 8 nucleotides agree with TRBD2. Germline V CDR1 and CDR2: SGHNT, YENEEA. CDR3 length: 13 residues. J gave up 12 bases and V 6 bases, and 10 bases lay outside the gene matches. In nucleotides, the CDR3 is TGTGCCAGCAGTGGCGGGGGGACCAGGGTGCAGTTCTTC. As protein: CASSGGGTRVQFF.

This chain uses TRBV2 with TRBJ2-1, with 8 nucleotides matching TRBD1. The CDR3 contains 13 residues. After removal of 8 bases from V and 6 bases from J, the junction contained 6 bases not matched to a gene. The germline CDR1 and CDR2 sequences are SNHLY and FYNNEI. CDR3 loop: CASCRQGINEQFF. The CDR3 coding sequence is TGTGCCAGCTGCCGACAGGGGATCAATGAGCAGTTCTTC.

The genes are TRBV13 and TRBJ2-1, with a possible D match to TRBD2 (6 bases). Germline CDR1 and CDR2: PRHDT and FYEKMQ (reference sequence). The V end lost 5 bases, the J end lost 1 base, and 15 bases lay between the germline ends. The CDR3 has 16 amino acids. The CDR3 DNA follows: TGTGCCAGCAGCCTCGGGGGACTTCCGTCCTACAATGAGCAGTTCTTC. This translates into CASSLGGLPSYNEQFF. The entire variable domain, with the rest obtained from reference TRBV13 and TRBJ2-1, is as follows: AAGVIQSPRHLIKEKRETATLKCYPIPRHDTVYWYQQGPGQDPQFLISFYEKMQSDKGSIPDRFSAQQFSDYHSELNMSSLELGDSALYFCASSLGGLPSYNEQFFGPGTRLTVL.

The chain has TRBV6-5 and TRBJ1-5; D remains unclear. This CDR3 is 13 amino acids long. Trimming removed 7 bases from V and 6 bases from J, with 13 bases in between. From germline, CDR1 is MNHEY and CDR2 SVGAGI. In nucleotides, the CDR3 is TGTGCCAGCACTCAGGATACATCTCAGCCCCAGCATTTT. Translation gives CASTQDTSQPQHF.

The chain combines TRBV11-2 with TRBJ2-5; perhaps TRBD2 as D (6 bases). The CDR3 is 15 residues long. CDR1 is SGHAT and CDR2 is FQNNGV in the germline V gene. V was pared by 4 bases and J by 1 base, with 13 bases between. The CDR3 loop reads CASSSNRTTQETQYF. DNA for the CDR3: TGTGCCAGCAGCTCTAATAGGACTACCCAAGAGACCCAGTACTTC.

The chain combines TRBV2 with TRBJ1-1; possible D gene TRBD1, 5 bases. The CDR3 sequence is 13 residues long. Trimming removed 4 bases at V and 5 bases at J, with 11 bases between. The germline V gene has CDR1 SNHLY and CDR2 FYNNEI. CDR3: CASSALGGTEAFF. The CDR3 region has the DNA TGTGCCAGCAGTGCATTGGGGGGGACTGAAGCTTTCTTT.

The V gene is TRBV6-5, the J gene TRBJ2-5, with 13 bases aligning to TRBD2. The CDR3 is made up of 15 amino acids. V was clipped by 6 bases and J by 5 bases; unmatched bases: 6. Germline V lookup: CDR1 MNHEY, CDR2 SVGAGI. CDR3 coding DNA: TGTGCCAGCAGCACTAGCGGGAGGGCCTGGGAGACCCAGTACTTC. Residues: CASSTSGRAWETQYF.

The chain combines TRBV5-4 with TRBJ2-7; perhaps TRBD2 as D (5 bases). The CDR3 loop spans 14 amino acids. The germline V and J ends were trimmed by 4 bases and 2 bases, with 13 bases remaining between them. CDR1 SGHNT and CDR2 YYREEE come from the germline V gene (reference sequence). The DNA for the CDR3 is TGTGCCAGCAGCCTTGGACTTATCCCCTACGAGCAGTACTTC. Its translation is CASSLGLIPYEQYF.

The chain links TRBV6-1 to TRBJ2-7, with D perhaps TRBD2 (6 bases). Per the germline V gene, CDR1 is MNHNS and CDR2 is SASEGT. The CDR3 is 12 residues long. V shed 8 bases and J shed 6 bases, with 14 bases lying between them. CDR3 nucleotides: TGTGCCAGCGCGGGATTTCTATCCGAGCAGTACTTC. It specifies CASAGFLSEQYF.

DNA of the CDR3: TGTGCCAGCTCACCACCGGGACAGGGGGCCTTTGGCTACACCTTC. This translates into CASSPPGQGAFGYTF. This sequence joins TRBV18 and TRBJ1-2; TRBD1 matches at 12 bases. V was pared by 0 bases and J by 7 bases, with 3 bases of the junction left unmatched. The germline CDR1 and CDR2 sequences are KGHSH and LQKENI. This CDR3 contains 15 residues.

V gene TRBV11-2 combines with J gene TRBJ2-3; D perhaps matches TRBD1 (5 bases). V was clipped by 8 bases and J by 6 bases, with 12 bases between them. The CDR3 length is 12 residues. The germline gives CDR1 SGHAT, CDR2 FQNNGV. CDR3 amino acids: CASLGRADTQYF. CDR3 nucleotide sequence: TGTGCCAGCTTAGGCAGGGCGGATACGCAGTATTTT.

Written as DNA, the CDR3 is TGTGCCAGCAGCGTAGGAGTCTCCTACGAGCAGTACTTC. This encodes CASSVGVSYEQYF. The rearrangement links TRBV9 to TRBJ2-7; D remains unclear. Trimming cost V 0 bases and J 0 bases, with 4 bases left between them. The CDR3 totals 13 residues. CDR1 and CDR2 (germline): SGDLS, YYNGEE.

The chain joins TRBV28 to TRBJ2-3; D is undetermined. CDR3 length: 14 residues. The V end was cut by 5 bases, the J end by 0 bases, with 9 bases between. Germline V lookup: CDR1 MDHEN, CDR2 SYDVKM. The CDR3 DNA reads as TGTGCCAGCAGTCCTTTGGAGAGCACAGATACGCAGTATTTT. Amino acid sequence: CASSPLESTDTQYF. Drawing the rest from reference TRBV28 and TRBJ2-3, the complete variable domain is DVKVTQSSRYLVKRTGEKVFLECVQDMDHENMFWYRQDPGLGLRLIYFSYDVKMKEKGDIPEGYSVSREKKERFSLILESASTNQTSMYLCASSPLESTDTQYFGPGTRLTVL.

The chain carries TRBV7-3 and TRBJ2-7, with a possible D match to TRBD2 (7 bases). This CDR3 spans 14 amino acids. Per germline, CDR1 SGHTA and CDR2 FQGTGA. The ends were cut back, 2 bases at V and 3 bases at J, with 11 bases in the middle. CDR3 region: CASSLQGGDYEQYF. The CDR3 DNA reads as TGTGCCAGCAGCTTACAAGGGGGGGACTACGAGCAGTACTTC.

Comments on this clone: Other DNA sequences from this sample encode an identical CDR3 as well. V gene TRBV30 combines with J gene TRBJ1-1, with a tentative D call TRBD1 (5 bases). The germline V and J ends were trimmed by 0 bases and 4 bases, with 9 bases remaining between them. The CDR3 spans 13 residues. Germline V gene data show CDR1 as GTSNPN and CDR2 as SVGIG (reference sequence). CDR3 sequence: CAWSVLGGTEAFF. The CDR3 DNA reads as TGTGCCTGGAGTGTACTGGGGGGCACTGAAGCTTTCTTT.

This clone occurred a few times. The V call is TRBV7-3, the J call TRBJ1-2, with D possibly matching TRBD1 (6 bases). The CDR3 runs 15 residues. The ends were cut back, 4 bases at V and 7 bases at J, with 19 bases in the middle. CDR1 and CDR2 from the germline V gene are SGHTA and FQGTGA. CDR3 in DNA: TGTGCCAGCAGCTACTCGGGACAACCCGGGATTGGCTACACCTTC. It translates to CASSYSGQPGIGYTF.

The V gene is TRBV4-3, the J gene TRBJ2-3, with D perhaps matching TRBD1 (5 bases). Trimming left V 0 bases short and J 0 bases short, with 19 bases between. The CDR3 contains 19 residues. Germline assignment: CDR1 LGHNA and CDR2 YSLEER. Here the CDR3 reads CASSQEGVYADPSTDTQYF. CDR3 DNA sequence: TGCGCCAGCAGCCAAGAAGGGGTCTACGCTGACCCTAGCACAGATACGCAGTATTTT.

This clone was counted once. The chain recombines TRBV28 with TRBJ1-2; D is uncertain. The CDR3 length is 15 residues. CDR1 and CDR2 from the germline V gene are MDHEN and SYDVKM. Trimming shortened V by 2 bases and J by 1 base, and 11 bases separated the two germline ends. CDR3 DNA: TGTGCCAGCAGTTTAATTTATCGGGATAACTATGGCTACACCTTC. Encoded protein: CASSLIYRDNYGYTF.